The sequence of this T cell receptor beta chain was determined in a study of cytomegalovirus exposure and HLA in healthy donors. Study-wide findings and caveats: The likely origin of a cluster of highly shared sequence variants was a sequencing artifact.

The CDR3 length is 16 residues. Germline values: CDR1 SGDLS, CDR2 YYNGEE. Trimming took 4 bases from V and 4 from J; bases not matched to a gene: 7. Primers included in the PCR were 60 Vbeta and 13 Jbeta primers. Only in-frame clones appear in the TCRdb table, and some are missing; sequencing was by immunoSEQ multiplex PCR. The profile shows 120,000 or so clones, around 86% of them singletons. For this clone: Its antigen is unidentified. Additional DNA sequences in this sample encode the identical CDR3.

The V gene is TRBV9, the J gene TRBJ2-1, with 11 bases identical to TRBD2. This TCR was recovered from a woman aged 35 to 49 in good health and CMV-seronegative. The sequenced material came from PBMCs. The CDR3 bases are TGTGCCAGCAGCCCCTTAGCGGGAGGGTGGTACAATGAGCAGTTCTTC. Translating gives CASSPLAGGWYNEQFF.